This T cell receptor (beta chain) originates from a study of cytomegalovirus exposure and HLA in healthy donors. Turning to the study itself: In terms of ancestry, the Caucasian-associated cluster contained roughly 81% of the approximately 420 genotyped donors.

The study ran its PCR with 60 Vbeta and 13 Jbeta primers. Generated by immunoSEQ multiplex PCR, the TCRdb table keeps only in-frame clones and is missing some. The repertoire has about 200,000 clones, 79% of them found once; the top ten carry about 1.8%. Trimming shortened V by 1 base and J by 6 bases, and 12 bases separated the two germline ends. Germline-derived CDR1 and CDR2 are LNHNV and YYDKDF (reference sequence). This CDR3 has 14 amino acids. This receptor was taken from a man aged 50 to 60 in good health and CMV-seronegative. The chain uses TRBV15 and TRBJ1-2; possible D gene TRBD1, 5 bases. The sequencing sample was made of PBMCs. This chain's CDR3 is CATSRGQGGDGYTF. The CDR3 DNA sequence: TGTGCCACCAGCAGAGGCCAGGGAGGGGATGGCTACACCTTC. The whole variable domain, remainder taken from reference TRBV15 and TRBJ1-2, is DAMVIQNPRYQVTQFGKPVTLSCSQTLNHNVMYWYQQKSSQAPKLLFHYYDKDFNNEADTPDNFQSRRPNTSFCFLDIRSPGLGDTAMYLCATSRGQGGDGYTFGSGTRLTVV.